Each of the 25 T cell receptor beta chains below was sequenced from the same sample in a study of blood T cell repertoires in COVID-19. TCRdb's copy holds only in-frame clones and misses some; the assay was immunoSEQ multiplex PCR. The table lists 150,000 to 200,000 clones, over 75% of them singletons. Sequences were obtained from peripheral blood. These receptors were obtained from a man aged 65-85 years who had recovered from COVID-19.

The chain links TRBV11-3 to TRBJ1-1; D not certain. The CDR3 consists of 14 residues. The V gene's germline CDR1 is SGHNT and CDR2 YENEEA. The V end lost 0 bases, the J end lost 0 bases, and 5 bases lay between the germline ends. CDR3 loop: CASSLDRMNTEAFF. The CDR3 DNA is TGTGCCAGCAGCTTAGACAGAATGAACACTGAAGCTTTCTTT.

The chain combines TRBV6-6 with TRBJ1-1, with D possibly being TRBD1 (6 bases). This CDR3 comprises 14 residues. Germline V lookup: CDR1 MNHNY, CDR2 SVGAGI (reference sequence). The V end lost 8 bases, the J end lost 6 bases, and 19 bases lay between the germline ends. In DNA form, the CDR3 reads TGTGCCAGCCCTAAGGCGGGGGGCGCGTCTGAAGCTTTCTTT. It specifies CASPKAGGASEAFF.

V gene TRBV6-5 combines with J gene TRBJ2-1, with 15 bases that match TRBD2. Trimming took 10 bases from V and 7 from J; bases not matched to a gene: 2. The CDR3 sequence is 13 residues long. Germline lookup yields CDR1 MNHEY and CDR2 SVGAGI. CDR3 residues: CATGTSGGNEQFF. CDR3 bases: TGTGCCACGGGGACTAGCGGGGGGAATGAGCAGTTCTTC.

The rearrangement links TRBV27 to TRBJ2-1; 12 nucleotides align to TRBD2. This CDR3 is 20 amino acids long. The V segment lost 3 bases and the J segment 0 bases; nucleotides outside the gene matches: 12. The germline gives CDR1 MNHEY, CDR2 SMNVEV (reference sequence). The CDR3 nucleotides read TGTGCCAGCAGTTTCCACCCGACTAGCGGGGGATACAGCTCCTACAATGAGCAGTTCTTC. This sequence encodes CASSFHPTSGGYSSYNEQFF.

The chain joins TRBV29-1 to TRBJ2-5, with TRBD2 matching over 9 bases. The germline CDR1 and CDR2 sequences are SQVTM and ANQGSEA. The CDR3 runs to 15 residues. The trim removed 1 base at V and 2 bases at J, leaving 5 bases unmatched. For the CDR3, the DNA is TGCAGCGTTGAAGGCAGACTAGCGGCACAAGAGACCCAGTACTTC. It codes for CSVEGRLAAQETQYF.

This clone was counted once. The V and J genes are TRBV28 and TRBJ2-3; 11 nucleotides align to TRBD2. Per the germline V gene, CDR1 is MDHEN and CDR2 is SYDVKM. Trimming cost V 8 bases and J 6 bases; bases outside gene matches: 7. The length of the CDR3 is 14 residues. CDR3 sequence: CASALAGGRDTQYF. CDR3 DNA: TGTGCCAGCGCCTTAGCGGGAGGGCGGGATACGCAGTATTTT.

This clone was picked up a small number of times. This chain connects TRBV7-9 to TRBJ1-5; D might be TRBD1 (5 bases). Germline CDR1 and CDR2: SEHNR and FQNEAQ (reference sequence). The ends were cut back, 1 base at V and 7 bases at J, with 8 bases in the middle. This CDR3 is 13 amino acids long. The CDR3 sequence is CASSLGWGQPQHF. As DNA, the CDR3 is TGTGCCAGCAGCTTAGGTTGGGGCCAGCCCCAGCATTTT.

This chain uses TRBV29-1 with TRBJ1-2; a possible D gene is TRBD1 (5 bases). Germline-derived CDR1 and CDR2 are SQVTM and ANQGSEA. The CDR3 runs to 16 residues. Trimming cost V 3 bases and J 0 bases, with 17 bases left between them. The CDR3 nucleotides are TGCAGCGTTGAGTGGGGCAGGTCCTTTTCTAACTATGGCTACACCTTC. This codes for CSVEWGRSFSNYGYTF.

This clone appeared once. The chain recombines TRBV5-1 with TRBJ2-3, with D perhaps matching TRBD1 (6 bases). V was cut by 4 bases and J by 1 base, with 13 bases left in between. The CDR3 totals 15 residues. Germline V CDR1 and CDR2: SGHRS, YFSETQ. The chain's CDR3 is CASSMGTPRTDTQYF. Here the CDR3 DNA reads TGCGCCAGCAGCATGGGGACACCCCGCACAGATACGCAGTATTTT. The full variable domain, rest sourced from reference TRBV5-1 and TRBJ2-3, is KAGVTQTPRYLIKTRGQQVTLSCSPISGHRSVSWYQQTPGQGLQFLFEYFSETQRNKGNFPGRFSGRQFSNSRSEMNVSTLELGDSALYLCASSMGTPRTDTQYFGPGTRLTVL.

The chain is built from TRBV24-1 and TRBJ2-3, with TRBD2 matching 11 bases. The CDR3 runs 16 residues. Germline trimming cut 2 bases from V and 3 bases from J; bases unmatched to any gene: 3. Germline V gene lookup returns CDR1 KGHDR and CDR2 SFDVKD. The CDR3 spells CATSDSTSGRTDTQYF. The DNA for the CDR3 is TGTGCCACCAGTGATTCCACTAGCGGGAGAACAGATACGCAGTATTTT.

V gene TRBV28 combines with J gene TRBJ2-3; 11 nucleotides agree with TRBD2. Trimming took 6 bases from V and 3 from J; bases not matched to a gene: 5. The CDR3 totals 15 residues. Looked up from germline, CDR1 is MDHEN and CDR2 is SYDVKM. The CDR3 loop is CASRELAGVTDTQYF. The DNA for the CDR3 is TGTGCCAGCAGAGAACTAGCGGGAGTGACAGATACGCAGTATTTT.

V gene TRBV5-4 combines with J gene TRBJ2-3; 10 bases fit TRBD2. The CDR3 is made up of 15 amino acids. The V gene end was trimmed by 2 bases and the J gene end by 4 bases; junction bases not matched to a gene: 4. Germline loops: CDR1 SGHNT, CDR2 YYREEE (reference sequence). CDR3 amino acids: CASSFSGRLPDTQYF. CDR3 nucleotide sequence: TGTGCCAGCAGCTTTAGCGGGAGGTTGCCAGATACGCAGTATTTT.

The chain is built from TRBV7-3 and TRBJ2-3; 10 nucleotides match TRBD2. The J segment lost 3 bases and the V segment lost 3 bases, leaving 6 bases of the junction unmatched. Germline CDR1 SGHTA, CDR2 FQGTGA. This CDR3 is built from 16 residues. The CDR3 is CASSLGTSAGTDTQYF. CDR3 nucleotides: TGTGCCAGCAGCTTGGGGACTAGCGCAGGGACAGATACGCAGTATTTT. The full variable domain, completed using reference TRBV7-3 and TRBJ2-3, is GAGVSQTPSNKVTEKGKYVELRCDPISGHTALYWYRQSLGQGPEFLIYFQGTGAADDSGLPNDRFFAVRPEGSVSTLKIQRTERGDSAVYLCASSLGTSAGTDTQYFGPGTRLTVL.

The chain has TRBV28 and TRBJ1-5; TRBD1 aligns across 8 bases. CDR1 MDHEN and CDR2 SYDVKM come from the germline V gene. J was trimmed by 6 bases and V by 4 bases; bases with no gene match: 8. CDR3 length equals 15 residues. The CDR3 nucleotides are TGTGCCAGCAGTTCCCAGGGGGCCGGTGGTCAGCCCCAGCATTTT. Translating it yields CASSSQGAGGQPQHF.

J is TRBJ1-1 and V is TRBV18; D unclear. Germline V CDR1 and CDR2: KGHSH, LQKENI. Trimming pared 3 bases from V and 3 bases from J, leaving 14 bases between. This CDR3 is 15 amino acids long. Written as DNA, the CDR3 is TGTGCCAGCTCACCCCCGGGAATTGGGGACACTGAAGCTTTCTTT. Its translation: CASSPPGIGDTEAFF.

This chain joins TRBV5-1 and TRBJ2-2; 7 bases fit TRBD1. V was pared by 7 bases and J by 0 bases, with 3 bases of the junction left unmatched. The CDR3 is 14 residues long. Germline V lookup: CDR1 SGHRS, CDR2 YFSETQ. The CDR3 sequence is CASVGTANTGELFF. The CDR3 nucleotides read TGCGCCAGCGTGGGGACAGCGAACACCGGGGAGCTGTTTTTT. The full variable domain, its missing parts supplied by reference TRBV5-1 and TRBJ2-2, is KAGVTQTPRYLIKTRGQQVTLSCSPISGHRSVSWYQQTPGQGLQFLFEYFSETQRNKGNFPGRFSGRQFSNSRSEMNVSTLELGDSALYLCASVGTANTGELFFGEGSRLTVL.

The rearrangement joins TRBV5-1 to TRBJ2-5, with D possibly matching TRBD2 (6 bases). Germline CDR1 is SGHRS and CDR2 is YFSETQ. The V and J ends lost 6 bases and 4 bases respectively, with 16 bases between them. This CDR3 is built from 14 residues. CDR3 sequence reads: CASTVGGTRETQYF. The CDR3 DNA reads as TGCGCCAGCACGGTGGGCGGGACGAGAGAGACCCAGTACTTC.

This clone was counted only a few times. This sequence joins TRBV6-5 and TRBJ2-5; no clear D gene. This CDR3 region has 14 residues. Germline V lookup: CDR1 MNHEY, CDR2 SVGAGI. The V end lost 3 bases, the J end lost 2 bases, and 10 bases lay between the germline ends. The CDR3 here is CASSYRRLQETQYF. CDR3 sequence (DNA): TGTGCCAGCAGTTATAGGCGGTTACAAGAGACCCAGTACTTC.

CDR3 DNA sequence: TGTGCCAGCAGTCTGGACAGGGGAGAAGCTTTCTTT. This translates into CASSLDRGEAFF. The chain recombines TRBV7-2 with TRBJ1-1, with TRBD1 identical over 9 bases. This CDR3 has 12 amino acids. V lost 6 bases to trimming and J lost 8 bases; unmatched junction nucleotides: 4. Germline CDR1 and CDR2: SGHTA and FQGNSA. Full variable domain (outside the CDR3, taken from reference TRBV7-2 and TRBJ1-1): GAGVSQSPSNKVTEKGKDVELRCDPISGHTALYWYRQSLGQGLEFLIYFQGNSAPDKSGLPSDRFSAERTGGSVSTLTIQRTQQEDSAVYLCASSLDRGEAFFGQGTRLTVV.

V usage is TRBV13 and J usage is TRBJ2-5, with 9 bases identical to TRBD1. Germline V gene sequence: CDR1 PRHDT, CDR2 FYEKMQ (reference sequence). V dropped 0 bases and J dropped 4; count of bases not matched to a gene: 9. The CDR3 totals 17 residues. CDR3: CASSLGAWTGVGETQYF. As DNA, the CDR3 is TGTGCCAGCAGCTTAGGCGCTTGGACAGGGGTCGGAGAGACCCAGTACTTC.

The rearrangement uses TRBV28 and TRBJ1-1; TRBD1 matches 12 bases. Germline V gene data show CDR1 as MDHEN and CDR2 as SYDVKM. Losses at the gene ends were 6 bases for V and 1 base for J; bases not matched to a gene: 6. This CDR3 contains 16 residues. CDR3 amino acids: CASRGDRGLGNTEAFF. CDR3 nucleotide sequence: TGTGCCAGCAGGGGGGACAGGGGGCTGGGGAACACTGAAGCTTTCTTT.

The chain has TRBV6-6 and TRBJ1-5; 9 bases fit TRBD1. The V segment lost 6 bases and the J segment 3 bases; nucleotides outside the gene matches: 6. The CDR3 is made up of 15 amino acids. CDR1 MNHNY and CDR2 SVGAGI come from the germline V gene (reference sequence). The DNA for the CDR3 is TGTGCCAGCAGCGTCGGACAGGGGTTCAATCAGCCCCAGCATTTT. Residues: CASSVGQGFNQPQHF.

This chain uses TRBV21-1 with TRBJ2-1; the DNA was not compared with TRBD2, the D call given in the table. TRBV21-1 is marked as a pseudogene. The CDR3 covers 15 residues. For the CDR3, the DNA is TGTGCCAGCAGCAAAGAGTGGGCGACTAGCGGTGAGCAGTTCTTC. Protein product: CASSKEWATSGEQFF.

The chain recombines TRBV9 with TRBJ1-3; 9 nucleotides agree with TRBD1. The length of the CDR3 is 18 residues. From germline, CDR1 is SGDLS and CDR2 YYNGEE. Germline trimming cut 3 bases from V and 4 bases from J; bases unmatched to any gene: 14. The CDR3 region is CASSARQGGPRRGNTIYF. The CDR3 DNA follows: TGTGCCAGCAGCGCCCGACAGGGGGGTCCGCGTAGGGGAAACACCATATATTTT.

This chain joins TRBV27 and TRBJ2-7, with TRBD1 matching over 7 bases. The V segment lost 6 bases and the J segment 3 bases; nucleotides outside the gene matches: 5. The germline gives CDR1 MNHEY, CDR2 SMNVEV (reference sequence). This CDR3 contains 13 residues. CDR3 region: CASSPDRDYEQYF. In DNA, the CDR3 is TGTGCCAGCAGCCCCGACAGGGACTACGAGCAGTACTTC.